A single TCR beta chain is shown here with its context. Its specificity is not known. The germline gene is not matched at one end of the junction; a read error may be the cause. The sample holds other DNA sequences that translate to the same CDR3. The length of the CDR3 is 12 residues. The germline gives CDR1 SEHNR, CDR2 FQNEAQ (reference sequence). The sample belongs to a study of cytomegalovirus exposure and HLA in healthy donors. The study's findings and limits: Cytomegalovirus status, reportedly, was diagnosed with high specificity and sensitivity by the classifier.

The PCR was carried out with 60 Vbeta primers and 13 Jbeta primers. Measured with immunoSEQ multiplex PCR; TCRdb has only the in-frame clones, and not every one. Of around 150,000 clones listed, 80% are singletons. Sample: PBMCs. The chain joins TRBV7-9 to TRBJ2-1, with D uncertain. This TCR was sampled from a man younger than 45 in good health. In DNA, the CDR3 is TGTTCCAGCAGCTTAGGCGGCAATGAGCAGTTCTTC. As protein: CSSSLGGNEQFF.